Listed below are T cell receptor beta chains from one sample, sequenced in a study of cytomegalovirus exposure and HLA in healthy donors. Sequencing was performed with immunoSEQ multiplex PCR; in TCRdb, only in-frame clones are kept and a portion is missing. The profile shows around 140,000 clones, about 80% of them singletons. The sequenced sample consisted of PBMCs. All receptors derive from a woman aged 55-70 years in good health and CMV-seropositive. The CDR3 runs from the conserved cysteine through the conserved F or W. The order of the fields is J gene, D gene, clone size, V gene, CDR3 protein, CDR3 DNA. The D gene is left open where the match is weak. Size is stated for part of the rows, as once, few or many counts, or as a class when the clone is expanded.

>TRBJ2-7|TRBD2|NA|TRBV7-6
CASSPTGGEQYF
TGTGCCAGCAGCCCGACGGGAGGCGAGCAGTACTTC
>TRBJ2-1|NA|NA|TRBV4-2
CASSQDLLREQFF
TGTGCCAGCAGCCAAGATCTTTTGCGGGAGCAGTTCTTC
>TRBJ2-2|TRBD2|NA|TRBV7-3
CASSSNSGRRYTGELFF
TGTGCCAGCAGCTCAAATAGCGGGAGGAGATACACCGGGGAGCTGTTTTTT
>TRBJ2-1|TRBD2|NA|TRBV2
CASRRLAGITYNEQFF
TGTGCCAGCAGGCGGCTAGCGGGGATTACCTACAATGAGCAGTTCTTC
>TRBJ2-5|NA|NA|TRBV4-3
CASSQISQGSFETQYF
TGCGCCAGCAGCCAAATCAGCCAGGGTTCTTTCGAGACCCAGTACTTC
>TRBJ2-7|TRBD1|NA|TRBV6-5
CASSPTGGLWEQYF
TGTGCCAGCAGTCCCACAGGGGGCTTGTGGGAGCAGTACTTC
>TRBJ2-3|NA|NA|TRBV4-2
CASSLFTGPPGGGTQYF
TGTGCCAGCAGCCTGTTCACAGGGCCGCCGGGTGGAGGTACGCAGTATTTT
>TRBJ2-1|TRBD2|NA|TRBV19
CASSMIGTSGRPTGYNEQFF
TGTGCCAGTAGTATGATCGGGACTAGCGGGAGGCCAACTGGGTACAATGAGCAGTTCTTC
>TRBJ2-1|TRBD2|NA|TRBV9
CASSVGGGSGRNNEQFF
TGTGCCAGCAGCGTAGGAGGGGGTAGCGGGAGGAACAATGAGCAGTTCTTC
>TRBJ1-5|NA|NA|TRBV6-1
CASSARGGPQHF
TGTGCCAGCAGTGCGAGAGGAGGGCCCCAGCATTTT
>TRBJ2-1|TRBD2|few|TRBV4-2
CASSQGARLAGYNEQFF
TGTGCCAGCAGCCAAGGTGCCCGACTAGCGGGGTACAATGAGCAGTTCTTC
>TRBJ2-1|TRBD2|NA|TRBV4-2
CASSQDTGLAGGRNEQFF
TGTGCCAGCAGCCAAGATACGGGACTAGCGGGAGGACGGAATGAGCAGTTCTTC
>TRBJ2-5|NA|NA|TRBV7-9
CASSPVVADSKETQYF
TGTGCCAGCAGCCCAGTTGTGGCGGACTCCAAAGAGACCCAGTACTTC
>TRBJ1-2|NA|NA|TRBV28
CASSITGPGSYGYTF
TGTGCCAGCAGTATAACAGGGCCGGGATCTTATGGCTACACCTTC
>TRBJ2-3|NA|NA|TRBV7-2
CASSLSRGPTDTQYF
TGTGCCAGCAGCTTATCTCGAGGGCCCACAGATACGCAGTATTTT